This T cell receptor (beta chain) was sequenced in a study of T-cell reconstitution after alpha-beta-depleted transplantation in children. Between the trimmed V and J ends, which lost 0 bases and 5 bases, there was a span of 12 bases. CDR1 SGDLS and CDR2 YYNGEE come from the germline V gene. The CDR3 has 15 amino acids. A library of TCRbeta sequences, prepared with unique molecular identifiers, was generated. TCRdb reanalysed the PCR reads using MiXCR and keeps one entry per CDR3 protein. Of 700,000 or so distinct CDR3 sequences listed, around 13% are singletons. In its sample, this clonotype was seen many times. No antigen is known for it. Study-wide results and caveats: Alpha-beta T cells present about two months after transplant were reported to originate from several hundred expanded graft clones. Recipient T cells and thymic progenitors that survived gave rise to the high TCRbeta diversity observed at day 60 in some patients. When one year had passed after transplant, most T-cell counts and diversity came from newly produced T cells.

Material: PBMCs, obtained before TCRalphabeta/CD19-depleted stem cell transplant. The chain links TRBV9 to TRBJ2-1; weak D call: TRBD1 (5 bases). The clonotype originates from a girl aged 2-10 years with congenital amegakaryocytic thrombocytopenia, due to receive a stem cell transplant. CDR3 sequence reads: CASSVAGQIDNEQFF. In DNA form, the CDR3 reads TGTGCCAGCAGCGTAGCTGGACAAATCGACAATGAGCAGTTCTTC.